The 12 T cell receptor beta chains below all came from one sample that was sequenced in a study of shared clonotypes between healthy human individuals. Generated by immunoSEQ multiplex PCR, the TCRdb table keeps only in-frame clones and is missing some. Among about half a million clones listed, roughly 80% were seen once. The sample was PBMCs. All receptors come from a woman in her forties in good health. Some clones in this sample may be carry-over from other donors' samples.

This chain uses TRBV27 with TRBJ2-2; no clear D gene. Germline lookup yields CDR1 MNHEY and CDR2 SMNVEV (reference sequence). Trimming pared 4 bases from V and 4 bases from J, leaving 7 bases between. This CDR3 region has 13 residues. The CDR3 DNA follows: TGTGCCAGCAGTTGGTCTAGCACCGGGGAGCTGTTTTTT. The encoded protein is CASSWSSTGELFF.

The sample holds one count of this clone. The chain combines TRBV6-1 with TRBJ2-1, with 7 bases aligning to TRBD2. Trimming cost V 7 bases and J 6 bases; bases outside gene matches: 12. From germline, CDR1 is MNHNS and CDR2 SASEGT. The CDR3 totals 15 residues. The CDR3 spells CASTGRITGTNEQFF. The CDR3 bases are TGTGCCAGCACCGGGAGGATAACCGGGACCAATGAGCAGTTCTTC.

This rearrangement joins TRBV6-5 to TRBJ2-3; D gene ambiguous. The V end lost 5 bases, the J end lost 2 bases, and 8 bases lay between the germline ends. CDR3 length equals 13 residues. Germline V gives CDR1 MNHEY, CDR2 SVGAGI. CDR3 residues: CASSRRTTDTQYF. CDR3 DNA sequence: TGTGCCAGCAGTAGACGGACCACAGATACGCAGTATTTT.

The CDR3 spells CASSESRGGEKLFF. The CDR3 DNA follows: TGTGCCAGCAGTGAAAGCAGGGGTGGTGAAAAACTGTTTTTT. The J gene is TRBJ1-4, the V gene TRBV2; a possible D gene is TRBD1 (6 bases). Deletions cut 2 bases from V and 7 bases from J, with 11 bases between. The CDR3 consists of 14 residues. CDR1 and CDR2 (germline): SNHLY, FYNNEI.

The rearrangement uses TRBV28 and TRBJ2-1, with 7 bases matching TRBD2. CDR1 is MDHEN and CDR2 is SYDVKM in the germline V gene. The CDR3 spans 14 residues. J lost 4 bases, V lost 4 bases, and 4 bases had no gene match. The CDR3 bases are TGTGCCAGCAGTTCTCCCGGGGGGTACAATGAGCAGTTCTTC. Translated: CASSSPGGYNEQFF.

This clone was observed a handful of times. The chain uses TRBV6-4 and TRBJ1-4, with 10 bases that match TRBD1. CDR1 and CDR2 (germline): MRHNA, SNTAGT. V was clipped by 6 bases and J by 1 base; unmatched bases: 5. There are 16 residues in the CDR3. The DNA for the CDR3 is TGTGCCAGCAGACACGGACAGGGGGGAACTAATGAAAAACTGTTTTTT. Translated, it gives CASRHGQGGTNEKLFF.

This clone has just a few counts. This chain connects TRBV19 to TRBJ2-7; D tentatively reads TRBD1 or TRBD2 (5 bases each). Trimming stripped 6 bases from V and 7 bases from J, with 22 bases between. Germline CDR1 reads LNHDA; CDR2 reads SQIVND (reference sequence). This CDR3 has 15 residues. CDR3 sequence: CASSPRGSYSDEQYF. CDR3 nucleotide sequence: TGTGCCAGTAGCCCTCGGGGCAGTTACTCTGATGAGCAGTACTTC. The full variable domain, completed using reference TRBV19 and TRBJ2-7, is DGGITQSPKYLFRKEGQNVTLSCEQNLNHDAMYWYRQDPGQGLRLIYYSQIVNDFQKGDIAEGYSVSREKKESFPLTVTSAQKNPTAFYLCASSPRGSYSDEQYFGPGTRLTVT.

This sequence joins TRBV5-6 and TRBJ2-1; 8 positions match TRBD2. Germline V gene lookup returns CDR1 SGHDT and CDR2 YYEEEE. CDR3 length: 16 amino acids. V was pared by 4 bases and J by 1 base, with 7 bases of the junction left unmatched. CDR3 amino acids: CASSPHSGVSYNEQFF. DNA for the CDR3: TGTGCCAGCAGCCCACATAGCGGGGTTTCCTACAATGAGCAGTTCTTC.

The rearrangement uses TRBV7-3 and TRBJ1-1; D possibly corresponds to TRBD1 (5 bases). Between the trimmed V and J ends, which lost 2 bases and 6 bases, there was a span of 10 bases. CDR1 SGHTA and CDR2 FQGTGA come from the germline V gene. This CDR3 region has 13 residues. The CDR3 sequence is CASSLGPRAEAFF. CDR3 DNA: TGTGCCAGCAGCTTAGGCCCCAGGGCTGAAGCTTTCTTT.

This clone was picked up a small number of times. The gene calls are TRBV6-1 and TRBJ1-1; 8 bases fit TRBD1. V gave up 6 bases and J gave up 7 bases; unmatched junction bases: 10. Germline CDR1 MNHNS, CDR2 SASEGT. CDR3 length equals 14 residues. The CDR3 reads CASRPSGQGREAFF. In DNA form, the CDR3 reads TGTGCCAGCAGGCCATCCGGACAGGGCCGTGAAGCTTTCTTT.

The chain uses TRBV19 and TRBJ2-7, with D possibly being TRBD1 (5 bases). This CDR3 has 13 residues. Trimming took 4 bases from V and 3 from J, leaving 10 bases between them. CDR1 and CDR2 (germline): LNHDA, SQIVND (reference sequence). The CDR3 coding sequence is TGTGCCAGTAGTACAGGGAAAGGCTACGAGCAGTACTTC. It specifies CASSTGKGYEQYF.

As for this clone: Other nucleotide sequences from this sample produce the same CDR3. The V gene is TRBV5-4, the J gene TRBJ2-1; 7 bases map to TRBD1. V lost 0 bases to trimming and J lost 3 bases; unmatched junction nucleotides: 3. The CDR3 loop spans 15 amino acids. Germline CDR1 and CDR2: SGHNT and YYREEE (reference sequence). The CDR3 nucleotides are TGTGCCAGCAGCTTGGGACAGGGAAGCTACAATGAGCAGTTCTTC. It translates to CASSLGQGSYNEQFF.